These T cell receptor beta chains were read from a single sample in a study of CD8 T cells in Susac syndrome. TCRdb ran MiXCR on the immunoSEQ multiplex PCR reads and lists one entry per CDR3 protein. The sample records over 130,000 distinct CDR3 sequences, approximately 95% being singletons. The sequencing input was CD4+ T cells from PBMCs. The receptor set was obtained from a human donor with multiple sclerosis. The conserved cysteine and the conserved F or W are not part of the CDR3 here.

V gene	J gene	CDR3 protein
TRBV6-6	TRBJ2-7	ASSYPGLAGYEQY
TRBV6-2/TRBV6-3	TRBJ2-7	ASRRPGQGIEQY
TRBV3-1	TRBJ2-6	ASSRYRGGANVLT
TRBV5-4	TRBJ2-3	ASSLSRTANTQY
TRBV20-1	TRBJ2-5	SAGWTRVETQY
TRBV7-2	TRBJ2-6	ASSLGQGTGANVLT
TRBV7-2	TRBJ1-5	ASSLDPGGNQPQH
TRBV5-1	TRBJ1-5	ASSLGGQAGQPQH
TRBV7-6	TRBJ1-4	ASSQGGSHEKLF
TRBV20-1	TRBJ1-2	SAPSRQGNYGYT
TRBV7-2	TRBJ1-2	ASSPLGGGGGYGYT
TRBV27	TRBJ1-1	ASFQGMNTEAF
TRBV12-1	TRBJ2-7	ASSFVAAIYEQY
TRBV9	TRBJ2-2	ASSPRRLAGNTGELF
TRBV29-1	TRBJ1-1	SVARGTGNTEAF
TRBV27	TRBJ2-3	ASSIPSFTQY
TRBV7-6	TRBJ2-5	ASSLSGQSQETQY
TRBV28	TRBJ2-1	ASSFSYYNEQF
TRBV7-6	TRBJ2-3	ASSLGVGTDTQY
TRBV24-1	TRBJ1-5	ATRGQGINQPQH
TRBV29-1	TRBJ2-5	SVERTGGTSGRARETQY
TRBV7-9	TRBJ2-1	ASRTSGGANKNEQF
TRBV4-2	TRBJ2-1	ASSQAGDGRRNEQF
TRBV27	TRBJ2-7	ASSLGDSSYEQY
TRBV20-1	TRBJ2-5	SARGGPKETQY
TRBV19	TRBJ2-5	ATRRGETQY
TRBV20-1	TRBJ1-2	SATTTGSLNYGYT
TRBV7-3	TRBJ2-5	ASSLTPRTSGQETQY
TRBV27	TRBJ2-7	ASSRSGTGGAYEQY
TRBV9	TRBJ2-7	ASSPSGTGTYEQY
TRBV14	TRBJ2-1	ASSQDWARSSYNEQF
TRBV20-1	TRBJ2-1	SAHPSGGSSYNEQF
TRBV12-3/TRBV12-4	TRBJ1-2	ASSFGSSYGYT
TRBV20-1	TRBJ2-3	SAPPGPRTDTQY
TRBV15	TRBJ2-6	ATSREGTGANVLT
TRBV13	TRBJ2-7	ASSLGDRGSYEQY
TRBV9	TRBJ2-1	ASSVGDWDLKQF
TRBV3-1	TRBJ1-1	ASSHLQTRNTEAF
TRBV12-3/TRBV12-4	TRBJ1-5	ASSFLGRGEPQH
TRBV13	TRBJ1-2	ASSFRQYEGYT
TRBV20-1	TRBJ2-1	SANGGQLYNEQF
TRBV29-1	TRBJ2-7	SVVGALPFEQY
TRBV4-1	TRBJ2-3	ASSQAPVEGAGIGDTQY